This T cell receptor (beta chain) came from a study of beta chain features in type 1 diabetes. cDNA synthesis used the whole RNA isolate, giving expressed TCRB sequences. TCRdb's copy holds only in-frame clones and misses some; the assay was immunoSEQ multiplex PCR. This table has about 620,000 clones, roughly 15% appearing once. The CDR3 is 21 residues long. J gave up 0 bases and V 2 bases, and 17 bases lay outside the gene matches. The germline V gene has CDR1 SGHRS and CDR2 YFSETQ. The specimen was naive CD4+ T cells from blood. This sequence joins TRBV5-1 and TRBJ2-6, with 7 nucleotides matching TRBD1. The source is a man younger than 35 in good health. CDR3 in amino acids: CASSFQTFIDRVFSGANVLTF. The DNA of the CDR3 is TGCGCCAGCAGCTTCCAGACTTTCATAGACAGGGTGTTCTCTGGGGCCAACGTCCTGACTTTC.